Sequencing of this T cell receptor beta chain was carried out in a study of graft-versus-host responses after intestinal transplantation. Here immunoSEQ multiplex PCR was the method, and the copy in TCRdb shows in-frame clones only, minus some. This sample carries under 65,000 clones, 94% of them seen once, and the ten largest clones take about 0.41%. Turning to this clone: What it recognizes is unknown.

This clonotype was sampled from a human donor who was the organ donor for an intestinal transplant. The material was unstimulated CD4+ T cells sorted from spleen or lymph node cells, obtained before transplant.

The CDR3 region is CASSLIRAGMTYYGYTF. The CDR3 DNA reads TGTGCCAGCAGCTTAATAAGGGCAGGGATGACCTACTATGGCTACACCTTC. The chain is built from TRBV7-9 and TRBJ1-2, with a tentative D call TRBD1 (5 bases). V lost 2 bases to trimming and J lost 3 bases, with 19 bases between them. Per the germline V gene, CDR1 is SEHNR and CDR2 is FQNEAQ (reference sequence). The CDR3 contains 17 residues.